The 2 T cell receptor beta chains presented below share a single source sample, sequenced in a study of OX40 agonist ivuxolimab in advanced cancers. Library preparation employed the immunoSEQ multiplex PCR assay. Drawn from immuneACCESS, this table holds only the in-frame rearrangements with V and J called that TCRdb kept. Clones are partly lost; checked studies trace under half to an unresolved V gene and leave the rest unexplained. The sample table records roughly 120,000 clones; 85% to 95% of these occur just once. The ten most abundant clones make up more than 0.7% of the sample. The sample was CD4+ or CD8+ T cells sorted from blood, taken in a trial of the OX40 agonist ivuxolimab. The receptor set was obtained from an adult with an advanced solid tumor such as melanoma, head and neck, liver or kidney cancer.

This clone was seen just once. The gene calls are TRBV5-4 and TRBJ2-1, with 9 positions matching TRBD2. The CDR3 length is 15 residues. Germline CDR1 and CDR2: SGHNT and YYREEE (reference sequence). Trimming took 0 bases from V and 8 from J; bases not matched to a gene: 6. In nucleotides, the CDR3 is TGTGCCAGCAGCTTGGTAGCGGGAGTATATCATGAGCAGTTCTTC. As protein: CASSLVAGVYHEQFF. Combining the CDR3 with reference TRBV5-4 and TRBJ2-1 gives the whole variable domain ETGVTQSPTHLIKTRGQQVTLRCSSQSGHNTVSWYQQALGQGPQFIFQYYREEENGRGNFPPRFSGLQFPNYSSELNVNALELDDSALYLCASSLVAGVYHEQFFGPGTRLTVL.

The rearrangement joins TRBV5-1 to TRBJ2-7; D is undetermined. Germline CDR1 and CDR2: SGHRS and YFSETQ. The V end lost 4 bases, the J end lost 3 bases, and 14 bases lay between the germline ends. CDR3 length: 14 residues. The CDR3 region has the DNA TGCGCCAGCAGCGAGAGTGATTCTCTCTACGAGCAGTACTTC. This gives the protein CASSESDSLYEQYF.